This T cell receptor beta chain was captured in a study of PD-1 blockade in classical Hodgkin lymphoma. Background on the study: Treatment was intravenous nivolumab, 3 mg/kg every 2 weeks, until progression.

Overall study results and limits: Nivolumab initiation under 1 year post-ASCT meant exclusion. Possibly reflecting disease activity or prior therapy, repertoire differences have causes that remain undefined.

Brentuximab vedotin exposure varied among the patients, all of whom had relapsed after autologous stem cell transplantation. The table came from immunoSEQ multiplex PCR; TCRdb's copy has only in-frame clones and leaves some out. Counted here are tens of thousands of clones, over 55% occurring once; the ten biggest clones make up 3%. The CDR3 length is 13 residues. CDR1 and CDR2 from the germline V gene are SGHRS and YFSETQ. Trimming took 5 bases from V and 2 from J, leaving 10 bases between them. As concerns this clone: The antigen remains unidentified.

The clonotype was recovered from a human donor with classical Hodgkin lymphoma. The sample here was peripheral blood mononuclear cells (PBMCs), taken at baseline. V and J are TRBV5-1 and TRBJ2-5; either TRBD1 or TRBD2 may fit D (5 bases each). The CDR3 DNA is TGCGCCAGCAGTCCCTGGGGGCAAGAGACCCAGTACTTC. Its translation: CASSPWGQETQYF.